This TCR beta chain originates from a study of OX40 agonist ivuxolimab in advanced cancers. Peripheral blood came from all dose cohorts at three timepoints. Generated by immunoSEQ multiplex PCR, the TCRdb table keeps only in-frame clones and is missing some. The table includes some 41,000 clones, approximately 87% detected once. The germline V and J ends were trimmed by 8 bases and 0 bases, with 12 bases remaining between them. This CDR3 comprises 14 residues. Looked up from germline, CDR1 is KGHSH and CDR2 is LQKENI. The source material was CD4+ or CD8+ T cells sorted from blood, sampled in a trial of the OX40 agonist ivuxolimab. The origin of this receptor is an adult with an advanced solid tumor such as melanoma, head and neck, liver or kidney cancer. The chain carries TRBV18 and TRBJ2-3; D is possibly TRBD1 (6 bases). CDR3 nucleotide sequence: TGTGCCAGCGCATTCCAGGGGAGCACAGATACGCAGTATTTT. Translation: CASAFQGSTDTQYF.